The source of this T cell receptor (beta chain) is a study of blood T cell repertoires in COVID-19. For the study at large: Italy, Spain and the United States were the sources of the convalescent and acute COVID-19 samples. Nucleic acid was either cDNA or gDNA, and it came from T cells, B-cell-depleted T cells, or PBMCs.

Losses at the gene ends were 1 base for V and 2 bases for J; bases not matched to a gene: 1. Germline V gives CDR1 SGHNT, CDR2 YENEEA. This CDR3 is built from 15 residues. Authors' data handling: Amplification of reference gene primers was used by the study to estimate nucleated cell counts. The method was immunoSEQ multiplex PCR; TCRdb's version includes in-frame clones alone and lacks a portion of them. V, J and clone size are taken as reported in that table, and D and trimming were inferred from the DNA itself. The repertoire holds approximately 72,000 clones, with around 85% as singletons. This chain uses TRBV11-3 with TRBJ2-1; 8 bases align to TRBD2. This TCR came from a woman of 80 years or more with active or convalescent COVID-19. The sample consisted of peripheral blood. The CDR3 DNA is TGTGCCAGCAGCTTAGTCGGGGGGGCCTACAATGAGCAGTTCTTC. Its translation is CASSLVGGAYNEQFF.